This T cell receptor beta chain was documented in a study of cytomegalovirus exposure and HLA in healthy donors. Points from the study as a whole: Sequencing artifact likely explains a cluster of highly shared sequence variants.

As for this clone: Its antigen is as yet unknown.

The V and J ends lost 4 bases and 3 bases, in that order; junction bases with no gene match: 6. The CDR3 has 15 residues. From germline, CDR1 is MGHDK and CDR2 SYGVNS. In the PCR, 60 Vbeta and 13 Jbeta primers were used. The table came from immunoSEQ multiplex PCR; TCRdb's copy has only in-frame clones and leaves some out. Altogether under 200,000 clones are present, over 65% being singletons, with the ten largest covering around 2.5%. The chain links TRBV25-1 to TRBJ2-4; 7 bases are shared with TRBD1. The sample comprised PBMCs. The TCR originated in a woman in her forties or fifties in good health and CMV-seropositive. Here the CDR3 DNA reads TGTGCCAGCAGTGCCTCCGGGACAGTCAAAAACATTCAGTACTTC. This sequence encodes CASSASGTVKNIQYF.